This TCR beta chain was found in a study of T cell repertoires in cytomegalovirus infection. Deletions cut 1 base from V and 2 bases from J, with 3 bases between. The CDR3 contains 14 residues. Germline loops: CDR1 SGHVS, CDR2 FQNEAQ. In this sample, this clonotype turned up many times. The antigen is unknown. Via MiXCR, TCRdb re-called the reads, giving one row per CDR3 protein. The repertoire holds some 300,000 distinct CDR3 sequences, with 9.6% as singletons. Whole-study findings and limits: Using cumulative public TCR beta family frequency, the authors identified those who carried CMV together with the relevant HLA.

Sequencing was carried out using PBMCs. This TCR came from a human donor in good health (CMV status not recorded). Some clones in this sample may be carry-over from other donors' samples. The J gene is TRBJ1-6, the V gene TRBV7-8; D is unclear. CDR3 residues: CASSLDTYNSPLHF. Written as DNA, the CDR3 is TGTGCCAGCAGCTTAGACACCTATAATTCACCCCTCCACTTT.